This T cell receptor (beta chain) was obtained from a study of cytomegalovirus exposure and HLA in healthy donors. Study context: There were 65 million to 85 million unique TCRs (from HLA-typed donors) in an early data release. Study results and caveats: Overall, some 160 TCR beta chains were annotated as cytomegalovirus-associated. In a later analysis, TCR beta V- and J-gene trimming was associated with a missense DCLRE1C variant.

As concerns this clone: Its antigen is unknown.

PCR primers comprised 60 Vbeta and 13 Jbeta primers. The method was immunoSEQ multiplex PCR; TCRdb's version includes in-frame clones alone and lacks a portion of them. The table records 99,000 or so clones, under 85% of them present only once. This clonotype originated in a man aged 35 to 55 in good health and CMV-seronegative. Sequences were obtained from PBMCs.

The CDR3 DNA is TGTGCCAGCAGTGAAGGCAGCGAAGCAACTAATGAAAAACTGTTTTTT. Translating gives CASSEGSEATNEKLFF. This sequence joins TRBV25-1 and TRBJ1-4; unclear D gene. This CDR3 is 16 amino acids long. CDR1 MGHDK and CDR2 SYGVNS come from the germline V gene. The V gene lost 2 bases and the J gene lost 0 bases, with 10 bases spanning the gap.